The source of this T cell receptor beta chain is a study of T cell repertoires in cytomegalovirus infection. Study in general: TCR beta signatures that were public indicated CMV infection and matching HLA type.

This CDR3 region has 18 residues. The trim removed 8 bases at V and 1 base at J, leaving 19 bases unmatched. CDR1 is SGHTA, CDR2 FQGNSA, per germline. This clonotype was seen only a few times. Its antigen is as yet unknown. Study-wide findings and caveats: Across the ex vivo response, the dominant clonotypes were HLA-C-restricted CMV-specific TCR beta clonotypes.

Via MiXCR, TCRdb re-called the reads, giving one row per CDR3 protein. Here the sample spans 150,000 to 200,000 distinct CDR3 sequences, approximately 15% being singletons. This clonotype originated in a human donor in good health (CMV status not recorded). Some clones in this sample may be carry-over from other donors' samples. Sequencing used PBMCs. The chain uses TRBV7-2 and TRBJ2-7; the match to TRBD2 covers 8 bases. The DNA for the CDR3 is TGTGCCAGCTCCGAGCGGGGGACGGGACCGACGACATCCTACGAGCAGTACTTC. This encodes CASSERGTGPTTSYEQYF.